The 5 T cell receptor beta chains in this list originate from one sample, sequenced in a study of blood T cell repertoires in COVID-19. Only in-frame clones appear in the TCRdb table, and some are missing; sequencing was by immunoSEQ multiplex PCR. The sample has about 240,000 clones; roughly 82% are singletons. Sequenced material: peripheral blood. The receptors come from a woman aged 70-85 years with acute or convalescent COVID-19.

This chain joins TRBV2 and TRBJ1-4; D might be TRBD1 (6 bases). Germline values: CDR1 SNHLY, CDR2 FYNNEI. Trimming pared 2 bases from V and 7 bases from J, leaving 17 bases between. The CDR3 is made up of 16 amino acids. CDR3 in DNA: TGTGCCAGCAGTGAACTCACAGGGCCCGCGGGTGAAAAACTGTTTTTT. Translation gives CASSELTGPAGEKLFF.

J is TRBJ1-2 and V is TRBV5-4; perhaps TRBD1 as D (5 bases). Germline CDR1 is SGHNT and CDR2 is YYREEE (reference sequence). Trimming stripped 0 bases from V and 7 bases from J, with 13 bases between. The CDR3 length is 14 residues. CDR3 in amino acids: CASSLGREVGGYTF. The CDR3 DNA follows: TGTGCCAGCAGCTTGGGCAGGGAGGTTGGTGGCTACACCTTC.

This clone has a handful of counts. This chain links TRBV7-2 with TRBJ2-2; 7 positions agree with TRBD2. Per germline, CDR1 SGHTA and CDR2 FQGNSA. There are 16 residues in the CDR3. Trimming took 5 bases from V and 5 from J; bases not matched to a gene: 11. CDR3 sequence reads: CASSLRGRRGTGELFF. The CDR3 region has the DNA TGTGCCAGCAGCCTAAGAGGCCGGCGGGGGACCGGGGAGCTGTTTTTT.

This clone has more than one count but fewer than ten. The chain joins TRBV7-9 to TRBJ1-6, with a weak D call TRBD1 (5 bases). Germline-derived CDR1 and CDR2 are SEHNR and FQNEAQ (reference sequence). Deletions cut 1 base from V and 4 bases from J, with 5 bases between. The CDR3 loop spans 14 amino acids. CDR3 bases: TGTGCCAGCAGCTTAGAGGGGTATAATTCACCCCTCCACTTT. It encodes CASSLEGYNSPLHF.

The chain is built from TRBV29-1 and TRBJ2-1; maybe TRBD2 (5 bases). V lost 7 bases, J lost 0 bases, and 13 bases lay in between. Germline loops: CDR1 SQVTM, CDR2 ANQGSEA. The CDR3 is 14 residues long. CDR3 DNA sequence: TGCAGCGCTGCGTTGGGGAGCTCCTACAATGAGCAGTTCTTC. Protein sequence: CSAALGSSYNEQFF.